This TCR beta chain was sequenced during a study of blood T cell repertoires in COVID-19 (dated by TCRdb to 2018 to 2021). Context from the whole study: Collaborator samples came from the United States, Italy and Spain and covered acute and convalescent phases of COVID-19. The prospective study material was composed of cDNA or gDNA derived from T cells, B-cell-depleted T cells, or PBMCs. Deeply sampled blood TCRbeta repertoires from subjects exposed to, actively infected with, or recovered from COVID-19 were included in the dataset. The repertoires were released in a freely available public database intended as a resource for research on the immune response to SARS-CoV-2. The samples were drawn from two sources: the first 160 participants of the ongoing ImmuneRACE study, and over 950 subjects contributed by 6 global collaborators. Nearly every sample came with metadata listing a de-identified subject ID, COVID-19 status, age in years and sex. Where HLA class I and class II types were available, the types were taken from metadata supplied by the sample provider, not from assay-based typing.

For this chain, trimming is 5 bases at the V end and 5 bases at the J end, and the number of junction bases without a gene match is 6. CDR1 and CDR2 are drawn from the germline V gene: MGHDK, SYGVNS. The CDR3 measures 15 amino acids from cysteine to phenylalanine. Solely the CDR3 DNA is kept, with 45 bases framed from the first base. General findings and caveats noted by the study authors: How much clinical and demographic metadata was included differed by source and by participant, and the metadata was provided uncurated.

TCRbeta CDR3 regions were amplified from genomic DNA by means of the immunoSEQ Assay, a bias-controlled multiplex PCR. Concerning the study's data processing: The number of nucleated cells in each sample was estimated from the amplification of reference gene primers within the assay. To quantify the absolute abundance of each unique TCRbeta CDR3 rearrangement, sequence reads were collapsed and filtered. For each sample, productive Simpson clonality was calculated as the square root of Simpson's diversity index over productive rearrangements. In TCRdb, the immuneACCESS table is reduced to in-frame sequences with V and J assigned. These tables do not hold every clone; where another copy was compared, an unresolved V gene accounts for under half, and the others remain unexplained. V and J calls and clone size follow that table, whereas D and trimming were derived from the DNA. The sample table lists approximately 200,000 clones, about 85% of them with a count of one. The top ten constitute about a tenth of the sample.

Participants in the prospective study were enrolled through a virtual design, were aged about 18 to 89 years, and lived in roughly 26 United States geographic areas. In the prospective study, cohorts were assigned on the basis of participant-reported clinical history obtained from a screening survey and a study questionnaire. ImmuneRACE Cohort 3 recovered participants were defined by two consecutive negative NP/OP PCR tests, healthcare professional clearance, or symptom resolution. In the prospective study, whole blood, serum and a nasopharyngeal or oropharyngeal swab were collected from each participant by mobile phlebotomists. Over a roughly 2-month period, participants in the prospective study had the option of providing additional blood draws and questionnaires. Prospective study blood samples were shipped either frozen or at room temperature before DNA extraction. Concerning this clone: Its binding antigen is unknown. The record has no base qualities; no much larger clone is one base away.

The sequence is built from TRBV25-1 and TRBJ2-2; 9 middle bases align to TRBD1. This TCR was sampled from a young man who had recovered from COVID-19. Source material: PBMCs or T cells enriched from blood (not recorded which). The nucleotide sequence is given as TGTGCCAGCAGTCCCACGGACAGGGGAACCGGGGAGCTGTTTTTT. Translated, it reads CASSPTDRGTGELFF.